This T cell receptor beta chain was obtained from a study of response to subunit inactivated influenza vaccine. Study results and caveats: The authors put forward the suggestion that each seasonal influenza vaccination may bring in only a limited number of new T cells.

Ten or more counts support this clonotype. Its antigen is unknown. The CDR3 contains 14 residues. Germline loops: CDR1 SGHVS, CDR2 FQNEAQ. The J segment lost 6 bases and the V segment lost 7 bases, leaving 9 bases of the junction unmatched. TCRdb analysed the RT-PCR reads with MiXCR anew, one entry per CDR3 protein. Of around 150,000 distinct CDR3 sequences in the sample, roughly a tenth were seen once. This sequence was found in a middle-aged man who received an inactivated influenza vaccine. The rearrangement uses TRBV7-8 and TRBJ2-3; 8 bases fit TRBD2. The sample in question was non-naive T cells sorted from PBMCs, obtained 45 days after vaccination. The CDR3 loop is CASTHASGSDTQYF. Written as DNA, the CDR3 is TGTGCCAGCACCCATGCGAGCGGGAGTGATACGCAGTATTTT.